Described below is a single T cell receptor beta chain sequence and its context. The length of the CDR3 is 20 residues. V shed 0 bases and J shed 1 base, with 24 bases lying between them. From germline, CDR1 is LGHNA and CDR2 YSLEER. This specimen belongs to a study of technical replicates of blood from a handful of donors. Sequencing used immunoSEQ multiplex PCR; TCRdb keeps in-frame clones, though not all of them. The repertoire includes fewer than 100,000 clones, around 97% of them detected once, and around 0.31% sits in the top ten. The origin of this receptor is a human donor in good health. The sequenced material came from T cells isolated from PBMCs. This chain uses TRBV4-3 with TRBJ1-1, with D maybe TRBD1 (6 bases). CDR3 in amino acids: CASSQDLLSTGRVTNTEAFF. The CDR3 DNA reads TGCGCCAGCAGCCAAGATCTCCTAAGCACAGGGAGAGTTACGAACACTGAAGCTTTCTTT.